These 25 T cell receptor beta chains were all obtained from the same sample, sequenced in a study of cytomegalovirus exposure and HLA in healthy donors listed by TCRdb under 2017. The receptor library was made with the immunoSEQ multiplex PCR assay. For the multiplex PCR, a mixture combining 60 forward primers for TCR Vbeta segments and 13 reverse primers for TCR Jbeta segments was used. TCRdb mirrors the immuneACCESS table, restricted to in-frame sequences. Some clones are absent from its copies; in checked studies, under half trace to an unresolved V gene, and the reason for the others is unknown. In this sample the table shows around 150,000 clones, roughly 75% of which occur a single time. The ten biggest clones cover under 7.5% of the sample. The material sequenced was PBMCs. The receptors stem from a middle-aged man in good health and CMV-seropositive.

The count of this clone is one. J is TRBJ2-2 and V is TRBV7-2, with 8 positions matching TRBD2. Unmatched junction bases numbered 8, after V lost 1 base and J lost 7 bases. There are 16 residues in the CDR3. The germline V gene has CDR1 SGHTA and CDR2 FQGNSA. The CDR3 protein is CASSLGRGRQIGELFF. The CDR3 DNA is TGTGCCAGCAGCTTAGGGCGCGGGAGGCAAATCGGGGAGCTGTTTTTT.

The rearrangement links TRBV19 to TRBJ1-6; D is possibly TRBD1 (5 bases). The germline V gene has CDR1 LNHDA and CDR2 SQIVND (reference sequence). Trimming shortened V by 5 bases and J by 6 bases, and 17 bases separated the two germline ends. There are 16 residues in the CDR3. The CDR3 sequence: CASSDRGRVGNSPLHF. Here the CDR3 DNA reads TGTGCCAGTAGTGACCGCGGCAGGGTGGGTAATTCACCCCTCCACTTT.

The chain uses TRBV4-1 and TRBJ2-7; TRBD1 agrees at 7 bases. This CDR3 comprises 14 residues. Germline V gene data show CDR1 as MGHRA and CDR2 as YSYEKL. The trim removed 4 bases at V and 1 base at J, leaving 4 bases unmatched. The CDR3 DNA reads as TGCGCCAGCAGCCCTGGACAGGATTCCTACGAGCAGTACTTC. Its translation: CASSPGQDSYEQYF.

This sequence joins TRBV13 and TRBJ2-1, with D unresolved. The CDR3 contains 14 residues. Trimming pared 0 bases from V and 7 bases from J, leaving 10 bases between. CDR1 and CDR2 (germline): PRHDT, FYEKMQ (reference sequence). The CDR3 nucleotides read TGTGCCAGCAGCTTAGGGAGAGTTCTGAATGAGCAGTTCTTC. It specifies CASSLGRVLNEQFF. Based on the CDR3 plus reference TRBV13 and TRBJ2-1, the full variable domain is AAGVIQSPRHLIKEKRETATLKCYPIPRHDTVYWYQQGPGQDPQFLISFYEKMQSDKGSIPDRFSAQQFSDYHSELNMSSLELGDSALYFCASSLGRVLNEQFFGPGTRLTVL.

The chain employs TRBV5-5 and TRBJ1-2, with D tentatively TRBD1 (5 bases). The CDR3 has 13 residues. V lost 4 bases to trimming and J lost 1 base, with 8 bases between them. Germline CDR1 is SGHKS and CDR2 is YYEKEE (reference sequence). DNA of the CDR3: TGTGCCAGCAGCCCGGACAATAACTATGGCTACACCTTC. Translation gives CASSPDNNYGYTF.

The count of this clone is one. The chain has TRBV6-5 and TRBJ2-3; TRBD1 matches 8 bases. The V gene's germline CDR1 is MNHEY and CDR2 SVGAGI. Unmatched junction bases numbered 7, after V lost 4 bases and J lost 1 base. CDR3 length: 16 amino acids. The CDR3 spells CASSFSGTGRTDTQYF. The CDR3 nucleotides are TGTGCCAGCAGTTTCTCCGGGACAGGACGCACAGATACGCAGTATTTT.

The chain carries TRBV29-1 and TRBJ2-1, with unresolved D. V was trimmed by 1 base and J by 0 bases, leaving 7 bases between them. The germline V gene has CDR1 SQVTM and CDR2 ANQGSEA. The CDR3 is 14 amino acids. The CDR3, as DNA: TGCAGCGTTGAAGGACTCAACTCCTACAATGAGCAGTTCTTC. It yields the protein CSVEGLNSYNEQFF.

This clone is a singleton in its sample. The J gene is TRBJ2-7, the V gene TRBV6-5, with 11 bases identical to TRBD1. The V gene end was trimmed by 6 bases and the J gene end by 7 bases; junction bases not matched to a gene: 11. Germline-derived CDR1 and CDR2 are MNHEY and SVGAGI. CDR3 length: 15 residues. In DNA form, the CDR3 reads TGTGCCAGCAGAAAAACCGGGACAGGGGGGAAAGAGCAGTACTTC. This codes for CASRKTGTGGKEQYF.

The chain joins TRBV11-2 to TRBJ2-7, with D possibly TRBD2 on 6 matching bases. The germline gives CDR1 SGHAT, CDR2 FQNNGV. The length of the CDR3 is 15 residues. Trimming pared 5 bases from V and 4 bases from J, leaving 18 bases between. The DNA of the CDR3 is TGTGCCAGCAGCCCAAACTGGGACTCCGAGTACGAGCAGTACTTC. Translated: CASSPNWDSEYEQYF.

This sequence joins TRBV6-5 and TRBJ2-7; D may be TRBD1 (6 bases). Between the trimmed V and J ends, which lost 6 bases and 2 bases, there was a span of 14 bases. The germline V gene encodes CDR1 MNHEY and CDR2 SVGAGI. The CDR3 length is 14 residues. The CDR3 spells CASSRDWGPYEQYF. The CDR3 bases are TGTGCCAGCAGCCGCGATTGGGGGCCCTACGAGCAGTACTTC.

This chain connects TRBV18 to TRBJ1-1, with 8 bases lining up with TRBD1. V gave up 5 bases and J gave up 2 bases; unmatched junction bases: 10. Germline CDR1 KGHSH, CDR2 LQKENI. CDR3 length: 16 amino acids. CDR3 protein: CASSVPGQASNTEAFF. As DNA, the CDR3 is TGTGCCAGCTCAGTTCCGGGACAGGCCAGTAACACTGAAGCTTTCTTT.

As DNA, the CDR3 is TGTGCCAGCAGTGCTTCCCAGGGGAGCAATCAGCCCCAGCATTTT. Its protein is CASSASQGSNQPQHF. The chain uses TRBV6-1 and TRBJ1-5, with D possibly being TRBD1 (6 bases). This CDR3 region has 15 residues. Germline assignment: CDR1 MNHNS and CDR2 SASEGT. V dropped 4 bases and J dropped 1 base, with 11 bases sitting between them.

Only one count was recorded for this clone. CDR3 in DNA: TGTGCCAGCTCACCTCTCACCGGGGAGCTGTTTTTT. It is translated as CASSPLTGELFF. This rearrangement joins TRBV18 to TRBJ2-2, with unresolved D. The germline V and J ends were trimmed by 3 bases and 4 bases, with 3 bases remaining between them. CDR3 size: 12 residues. Germline lookup yields CDR1 KGHSH and CDR2 LQKENI.

The chain is built from TRBV6-5 and TRBJ2-5; D is unclear. Germline assignment: CDR1 MNHEY and CDR2 SVGAGI. Deletions cut 1 base from V and 0 bases from J, with 6 bases between. This CDR3 comprises 14 residues. CDR3 loop: CASSYYQYQETQYF. DNA of the CDR3: TGTGCCAGCAGTTACTATCAGTACCAAGAGACCCAGTACTTC.

This chain joins TRBV5-1 and TRBJ2-3; 9 nucleotides align to TRBD2. Germline trimming cut 2 bases from V and 4 bases from J; bases unmatched to any gene: 5. The length of the CDR3 is 15 residues. Germline-derived CDR1 and CDR2 are SGHRS and YFSETQ. CDR3 sequence: CASSFGGGAPDTQYF. Here the CDR3 DNA reads TGCGCCAGCAGCTTTGGCGGGGGGGCCCCAGATACGCAGTATTTT.

The CDR3 nucleotides are TGTGCCAGTAGCAGGACCCTGAGGGACAGCTTGTTCTATGGCTACACCTTC. As protein: CASSRTLRDSLFYGYTF. The V gene is TRBV19, the J gene TRBJ1-2; the match to TRBD1 covers 7 bases. With 6 bases clipped from V and 4 bases from J, the junction kept 17 bases outside the gene matches. Germline V lookup: CDR1 LNHDA, CDR2 SQIVND (reference sequence). This CDR3 has 17 residues.

The rearrangement uses TRBV6-5 and TRBJ2-5; 7 bases match TRBD1. The end of the DNA fits TRBJ2-7 better, so the J call may be wrong. The CDR3 spans 15 residues. From germline, CDR1 is MNHEY and CDR2 SVGAGI. As DNA, the CDR3 is TGTGCCAGCAAGATGACAGGGTTAGGGTCCTACGAGCAGTACTTC. Amino acid sequence: CASKMTGLGSYEQYF.

V usage is TRBV29-1 and J usage is TRBJ1-1; D is undetermined. Germline V gene sequence: CDR1 SQVTM, CDR2 ANQGSEA. The CDR3 spans 10 residues. Here the CDR3 reads CSGGRDEAFF. The CDR3 nucleotides read TGCAGTGGCGGGCGGGATGAAGCTTTCTTT.

This clone was detected only a few times. The chain carries TRBV7-2 and TRBJ2-7; TRBD2 aligns across 12 bases. Germline assignment: CDR1 SGHTA and CDR2 FQGNSA. V lost 5 bases to trimming and J lost 4 bases; unmatched junction nucleotides: 6. The CDR3 length is 15 residues. This chain's CDR3 is CASSVGTSGLYEQYF. CDR3 DNA: TGTGCCAGCAGCGTCGGGACTAGCGGGCTGTACGAGCAGTACTTC.

The genes are TRBV12-5 and TRBJ1-2; unclear D gene. This CDR3 is built from 14 residues. The germline V and J ends were trimmed by 3 bases and 5 bases, with 13 bases remaining between them. Germline V gene lookup returns CDR1 LGHNT and CDR2 FRNRAP. The CDR3 sequence: CASGFNPASYGYTF. The CDR3 nucleotides read TGTGCTAGTGGTTTTAACCCCGCCAGTTATGGCTACACCTTC.

The V and J genes are TRBV2 and TRBJ2-1; 15 bases agree with TRBD2. The length of the CDR3 is 16 residues. Per the germline V gene, CDR1 is SNHLY and CDR2 is FYNNEI. V shed 0 bases and J 9 bases; nucleotides not matched to a gene: 3. The CDR3 loop is CASSEAGLAGGGEQFF. The CDR3 coding sequence is TGTGCCAGCAGTGAAGCGGGACTAGCGGGGGGAGGTGAGCAGTTCTTC.

V and J are TRBV6-5 and TRBJ2-3, with 9 positions matching TRBD2. J was trimmed by 5 bases and V by 6 bases; bases with no gene match: 9. CDR3 length: 15 residues. The germline CDR1 and CDR2 sequences are MNHEY and SVGAGI. The CDR3 region has the DNA TGTGCCAGCAGAACACTAGCGGGCAGGATAGATACGCAGTATTTT. The encoded protein is CASRTLAGRIDTQYF.

The chain combines TRBV5-4 with TRBJ1-1, with TRBD1 matching 8 bases. With V trimmed by 6 bases and J by 0 bases, 7 bases remained unmatched. Germline V lookup: CDR1 SGHNT, CDR2 YYREEE (reference sequence). This CDR3 is built from 15 residues. CDR3 bases: TGTGCCAGCACCATGGTGGGACAGGTGAACACTGAAGCTTTCTTT. Its protein product is CASTMVGQVNTEAFF.

The chain links TRBV27 to TRBJ2-1, with a possible D match to TRBD2 (5 bases). CDR3 length equals 14 residues. The V gene lost 7 bases and the J gene lost 7 bases, with 17 bases spanning the gap. From germline, CDR1 is MNHEY and CDR2 SMNVEV (reference sequence). The CDR3 sequence: CASTSKPGVNEQFF. As DNA, the CDR3 is TGTGCCAGCACCTCCAAGCCCGGGGTAAATGAGCAGTTCTTC.

The chain recombines TRBV16 with TRBJ2-7; possibly TRBD1 for D (5 bases). Germline V CDR1 and CDR2: KGHSY, FQNENV. With 4 bases removed from V and 0 bases from J, the gap between germline ends came to 10 bases. This CDR3 is 14 amino acids long. The CDR3 region is CASSPQGFSYEQYF. In nucleotides, the CDR3 is TGTGCCAGCAGCCCGCAGGGATTCTCCTACGAGCAGTACTTC.